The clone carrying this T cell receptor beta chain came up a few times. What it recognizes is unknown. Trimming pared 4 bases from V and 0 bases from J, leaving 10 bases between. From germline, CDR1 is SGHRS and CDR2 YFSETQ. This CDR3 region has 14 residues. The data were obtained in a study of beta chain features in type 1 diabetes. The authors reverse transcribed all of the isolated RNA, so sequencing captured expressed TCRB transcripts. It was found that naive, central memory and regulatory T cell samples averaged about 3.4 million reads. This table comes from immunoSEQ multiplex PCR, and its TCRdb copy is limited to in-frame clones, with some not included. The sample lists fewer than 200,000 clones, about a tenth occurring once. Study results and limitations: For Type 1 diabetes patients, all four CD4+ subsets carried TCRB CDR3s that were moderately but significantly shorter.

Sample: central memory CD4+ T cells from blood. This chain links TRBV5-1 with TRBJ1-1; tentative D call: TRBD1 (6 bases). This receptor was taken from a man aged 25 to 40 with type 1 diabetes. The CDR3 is CASSVGHLNTEAFF. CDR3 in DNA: TGCGCCAGCAGCGTGGGACATTTGAACACTGAAGCTTTCTTT.